The clone carrying this TCR beta chain was counted only a few times. V lost 2 bases and J 2 bases, leaving 15 bases between the germline ends. The V gene's germline CDR1 is SGHVS and CDR2 FQNEAQ. The CDR3 loop spans 16 amino acids. Via MiXCR, TCRdb re-called the 5' RACE reads, giving one row per CDR3 protein. The profile shows 300,000 to 400,000 distinct CDR3 sequences, 10% to 15% of them singletons. This record belongs to a study of identical twins. These data are also associated with another study on yellow fever vaccine responses in identical twins.

Sequencing was done on a sample of CD8+ T cells sorted from blood. This receptor was identified in a woman younger than 35 in good health. The chain has TRBV7-8 and TRBJ2-5; D perhaps matches TRBD1 (5 bases). CDR3 residues: CASSLWGEKTQETQYF. The CDR3 DNA follows: TGTGCCAGCAGCTTATGGGGCGAAAAGACACAAGAGACCCAGTACTTC.